Below, 18 T cell receptor beta chains from the same sample are listed, as sequenced in a study of identifying expanded T cells in peripheral blood. Method: immunoSEQ multiplex PCR; TCRdb's copy keeps in-frame clones and lacks some. This sample carries around 60,000 clones, over 80% of them seen once, and the ten largest clones take around a sixth. The sequencing input was blood. The receptors were gathered from a person aged 18-70 years in good health.

V and J are TRBV11-2 and TRBJ1-2; 7 nucleotides align to TRBD1. CDR3 length equals 15 residues. The germline CDR1 and CDR2 sequences are SGHAT and FQNNGV. The ends lost 1 base at V and 6 bases at J; junction bases unmatched: 8. CDR3 sequence (DNA): TGTGCCAGCAGCTTAGCGGCAGGGGGGAAACATGGCTACACCTTC. Amino acid sequence: CASSLAAGGKHGYTF. The complete variable domain, with remaining parts taken from reference TRBV11-2 and TRBJ1-2, reads EAGVAQSPRYKIIEKRQSVAFWCNPISGHATLYWYQQILGQGPKLLIQFQNNGVVDDSQLPKDRFSAERLKGVDSTLKIQPAKLEDSAVYLCASSLAAGGKHGYTFGSGTRLTVV.

The chain combines TRBV13 with TRBJ2-3, with 11 bases that match TRBD2. CDR3 length equals 17 residues. Germline trimming cut 5 bases from V and 3 bases from J; bases unmatched to any gene: 10. Germline V CDR1 and CDR2: PRHDT, FYEKMQ (reference sequence). The CDR3 sequence is CASSTRTSGPKTDTQYF. The DNA of the CDR3 is TGTGCCAGCAGCACTAGGACTAGCGGGCCGAAGACAGATACGCAGTATTTT.

The chain combines TRBV30 with TRBJ1-1; D not certain. Germline loops: CDR1 GTSNPN, CDR2 SVGIG (reference sequence). The CDR3 length is 15 residues. V dropped 1 base and J dropped 4 bases, with 16 bases sitting between them. This chain's CDR3 is CAWSAPSPGGTEAFF. As DNA, the CDR3 is TGTGCCTGGAGTGCCCCATCCCCGGGAGGCACTGAAGCTTTCTTT. Combining the CDR3 with reference TRBV30 and TRBJ1-1 gives the whole variable domain SQTIHQWPATLVQPVGSPLSLECTVEGTSNPNLYWYRQAAGRGLQLLFYSVGIGQISSEVPQNLSASRPQDRQFILSSKKLLLSDSGFYLCAWSAPSPGGTEAFFGQGTRLTVV.

In this sample, this clone turned up a few times. V and J are TRBV25-1 and TRBJ1-1; possible D gene TRBD1, 6 bases. V was trimmed by 8 bases and J by 1 base, leaving 11 bases between them. The CDR3 spans 13 residues. CDR1 MGHDK and CDR2 SYGVNS come from the germline V gene. CDR3 region: CASAGAGNTEAFF. The CDR3 DNA reads TGTGCCAGCGCGGGGGCAGGGAACACTGAAGCTTTCTTT.

This clone was seen just once. The rearrangement links TRBV5-4 to TRBJ2-3, with 11 nucleotides matching TRBD2. CDR3 size: 18 residues. Germline V gene lookup returns CDR1 SGHNT and CDR2 YYREEE (reference sequence). V was clipped by 0 bases and J by 6 bases; unmatched bases: 12. CDR3 nucleotides: TGTGCCAGCAGCTTGGTCCCAAGAGGACTAGCGGGTGTTGATACGCAGTATTTT. It encodes CASSLVPRGLAGVDTQYF.

In its sample, this clone was seen once. This sequence joins TRBV5-5 and TRBJ1-5; D not resolved. V was clipped by 1 base and J by 0 bases, with 8 bases between them. The CDR3 consists of 15 residues. Germline assignment: CDR1 SGHKS and CDR2 YYEKEE (reference sequence). CDR3 protein: CASSLISGSNQPQHF. The CDR3 DNA reads TGTGCCAGCAGCTTGATTTCCGGTAGCAATCAGCCCCAGCATTTT.

This rearrangement joins TRBV7-2 to TRBJ2-7; 8 bases fit TRBD2. The CDR3 is 13 amino acids. In germline, CDR1 is SGHTA, CDR2 FQGNSA. V lost 1 base to trimming and J lost 7 bases; unmatched junction nucleotides: 3. The CDR3 protein is CASSLGVAGEQYF. CDR3 sequence (DNA): TGTGCCAGCAGCTTAGGGGTAGCGGGGGAGCAGTACTTC.

This chain links TRBV9 with TRBJ2-1; TRBD1 agrees at 7 bases. The CDR3 spans 13 residues. Germline V gene lookup returns CDR1 SGDLS and CDR2 YYNGEE. V gave up 10 bases and J gave up 4 bases; unmatched junction bases: 8. CDR3 sequence: CAAEGAWYNEQFF. In DNA form, the CDR3 reads TGTGCCGCAGAGGGGGCTTGGTACAATGAGCAGTTCTTC.

This chain uses TRBV2 with TRBJ1-1; 9 bases line up with TRBD1. V lost 5 bases and J lost 3; bases outside the gene matches: 4. This CDR3 is 14 amino acids long. Germline CDR1 SNHLY, CDR2 FYNNEI. Here the CDR3 reads CASSKQGADTEAFF. DNA for the CDR3: TGTGCCAGCAGTAAACAGGGGGCCGACACTGAAGCTTTCTTT.

The CDR3 nucleotides are TGCGCCAGCAGTCAATCGTCCCGGAGCAGCCGCTCCTACGAGCAGTACTTC. Its protein is CASSQSSRSSRSYEQYF. The chain carries TRBV23-1 and TRBJ2-7, with D unresolved. TRBV23-1 is known as an ORF, though its function is uncertain. This CDR3 is built from 17 residues. Trimming removed 0 bases at V and 0 bases at J, with 15 bases between.

This clone was recorded only once. The rearrangement links TRBV5-1 to TRBJ2-7; a weak D match, TRBD1 (6 bases). The CDR3 covers 14 residues. Trimming stripped 1 base from V and 3 bases from J, with 11 bases between. Per the germline V gene, CDR1 is SGHRS and CDR2 is YFSETQ. CDR3 sequence reads: CASSLREQGYEQYF. DNA for the CDR3: TGCGCCAGCAGCTTGCGTGAACAGGGCTACGAGCAGTACTTC.

This clone came up a few times. CDR3 residues: CASSPIGAGGTGELFF. The CDR3 DNA reads as TGTGCCAGCAGCCCCATCGGAGCGGGGGGGACCGGGGAGCTGTTTTTT. The rearrangement uses TRBV5-4 and TRBJ2-2; 10 nucleotides line up with TRBD2. The CDR3 loop spans 16 amino acids. Germline CDR1 reads SGHNT; CDR2 reads YYREEE (reference sequence). V lost 4 bases and J lost 5; bases outside the gene matches: 8. Combining the CDR3 with reference TRBV5-4 and TRBJ2-2 gives the whole variable domain ETGVTQSPTHLIKTRGQQVTLRCSSQSGHNTVSWYQQALGQGPQFIFQYYREEENGRGNFPPRFSGLQFPNYSSELNVNALELDDSALYLCASSPIGAGGTGELFFGEGSRLTVL.

The table lists this clone with a count of one. V usage is TRBV19 and J usage is TRBJ1-5; TRBD1 might be the D (6 bases). The germline CDR1 and CDR2 sequences are LNHDA and SQIVND (reference sequence). This CDR3 contains 14 residues. V was cut by 6 bases and J by 5 bases, with 14 bases left in between. The CDR3 loop reads CASRAGGGYQPQHF. The CDR3 nucleotides are TGTGCCAGTAGAGCAGGAGGGGGGTATCAGCCCCAGCATTTT.

The chain recombines TRBV6-1 with TRBJ1-5; 9 nucleotides agree with TRBD1. J was trimmed by 5 bases and V by 7 bases; bases with no gene match: 6. The CDR3 has 14 residues. Germline V lookup: CDR1 MNHNS, CDR2 SASEGT. In DNA form, the CDR3 reads TGTGCCAGCACTGGGACAGGGTATTATCAGCCCCAGCATTTT. Translated: CASTGTGYYQPQHF.

DNA of the CDR3: TGCGCCAGCAGCTTGTATTCGGGCCCCGATGGCTACACCTTC. It is translated as CASSLYSGPDGYTF. The V gene is TRBV5-1, the J gene TRBJ1-2; no definite D call. CDR3 length: 14 residues. CDR1 SGHRS and CDR2 YFSETQ come from the germline V gene. Deletions cut 1 base from V and 6 bases from J, with 13 bases between.

The chain has TRBV5-1 and TRBJ2-2; D is uncertain. The V and J ends lost 1 base and 1 base respectively, with 5 bases between them. CDR1 is SGHRS, CDR2 YFSETQ, per germline. The CDR3 covers 14 residues. This CDR3 is CASSLSMNTGELFF. CDR3 DNA sequence: TGCGCCAGCAGCTTGTCGATGAACACCGGGGAGCTGTTTTTT.

The rearrangement joins TRBV4-1 to TRBJ1-3; the match to TRBD1 covers 7 bases. The CDR3 loop spans 16 amino acids. The V segment lost 1 base and the J segment 0 bases; nucleotides outside the gene matches: 3. CDR1 and CDR2 from the germline V gene are MGHRA and YSYEKL. CDR3 amino acids: CASSQVRGPSGNTIYF. The DNA for the CDR3 is TGCGCCAGCAGCCAAGTGAGGGGGCCCTCTGGAAACACCATATATTTT.

The rearrangement uses TRBV5-1 and TRBJ1-2; D gene ambiguous. The CDR3 has 14 residues. V was pared by 1 base and J by 8 bases, with 15 bases between. Germline values: CDR1 SGHRS, CDR2 YFSETQ. CDR3 bases: TGCGCCAGCAGCTTGTTTCGGACCGAGGGCGGCTACACCTTC. Translating gives CASSLFRTEGGYTF.